These 10 T cell receptor beta chains share one sample of origin, sequenced in a study of blood T cell repertoires in COVID-19. Sequenced by immunoSEQ multiplex PCR; TCRdb stores in-frame clones only, minus some. The sample comprises 200,000 to 250,000 clones, just over 85% of which are singletons, and over 12% rests with the top ten. What was sequenced was PBMCs or T cells enriched from blood (not recorded which). The source of these receptors is a woman aged 45-59 years with acute COVID-19.

The V and J genes are TRBV5-4 and TRBJ2-2; 9 positions agree with TRBD1. The CDR3 is made up of 17 amino acids. V gave up 0 bases and J gave up 7 bases; unmatched junction bases: 10. The V gene's germline CDR1 is SGHNT and CDR2 YYREEE (reference sequence). CDR3 residues: CASSLGPSGQGVGELFF. In DNA, the CDR3 is TGTGCCAGCAGCTTGGGGCCCTCGGGACAGGGCGTCGGGGAGCTGTTTTTT.

The CDR3 sequence is CASSLLPGVSPLHF. CDR3 nucleotide sequence: TGTGCCAGCAGCCTCCTACCAGGGGTCTCACCCCTCCACTTT. The chain links TRBV11-2 to TRBJ1-6; D might be TRBD1 (6 bases). Germline V gene sequence: CDR1 SGHAT, CDR2 FQNNGV. The V and J ends lost 5 bases and 10 bases respectively, with 15 bases between them. The CDR3 length is 14 residues. Full variable domain (outside the CDR3, taken from reference TRBV11-2 and TRBJ1-6): EAGVAQSPRYKIIEKRQSVAFWCNPISGHATLYWYQQILGQGPKLLIQFQNNGVVDDSQLPKDRFSAERLKGVDSTLKIQPAKLEDSAVYLCASSLLPGVSPLHFGNGTRLTVT.

This clone was recorded once. The same CDR3 can be traced to other DNA sequences in this sample. This sequence joins TRBV9 and TRBJ2-2; 10 bases map to TRBD2. Unmatched junction bases numbered 5, after V lost 4 bases and J lost 5 bases. CDR1 is SGDLS and CDR2 is YYNGEE in the germline V gene. The length of the CDR3 is 15 residues. As DNA, the CDR3 is TGTGCCAGCAGCCCCCGACTAGCGGGTACCGGGGAGCTGTTTTTT. Residues: CASSPRLAGTGELFF. The full variable domain, in which reference TRBV9 and TRBJ2-2 provide the parts outside the CDR3, is DSGVTQTPKHLITATGQRVTLRCSPRSGDLSVYWYQQSLDQGLQFLIQYYNGEERAKGNILERFSAQQFPDLHSELNLSSLELGDSALYFCASSPRLAGTGELFFGEGSRLTVL.

This sequence joins TRBV18 and TRBJ1-2; D gene ambiguous. The CDR3 contains 14 residues. V lost 2 bases, J lost 0 bases, and 7 bases lay in between. Germline V gene lookup returns CDR1 KGHSH and CDR2 LQKENI. The CDR3 protein is CASSPGLTNYGYTF. The CDR3 DNA reads TGTGCCAGCTCACCAGGGCTCACTAACTATGGCTACACCTTC.

The rearrangement joins TRBV7-2 to TRBJ2-4, with unresolved D. CDR3 size: 15 residues. V lost 5 bases and J lost 10, with 21 bases in between. Germline lookup yields CDR1 SGHTA and CDR2 FQGNSA. CDR3 nucleotide sequence: TGTGCCAGCAGCCCCGCCGGGTCCCGAAAACGGATTCAGTACTTC. Its protein product is CASSPAGSRKRIQYF.

The chain has TRBV3-1 (or the pseudogene TRBV3-2) and TRBJ2-2; TRBD2 might be the D (5 bases). Germline assignment: CDR1 LGHDT and CDR2 YNNKEL (reference sequence). V was cut by 4 bases and J by 4 bases, with 13 bases left in between. The CDR3 is made up of 15 amino acids. In nucleotides, the CDR3 is TGTGCCAGCAGCCTTCAGGCTAGCAGCACCGGGGAGCTGTTTTTT. Its translation: CASSLQASSTGELFF.

The chain carries TRBV23-1 and TRBJ2-3; D is undetermined. TRBV23-1 qualifies as an ORF whose function is uncertain. V was pared by 2 bases and J by 2 bases, with 26 bases between. The CDR3 totals 20 residues. CDR3 in DNA: TGCGCCAGCAGTCAACGCGTGCTCAAAAGACATCAAAACCTCACAGATACGCAGTATTTT. This encodes CASSQRVLKRHQNLTDTQYF.

The chain joins TRBV4-1 to TRBJ1-1; 9 nucleotides match TRBD1. Germline assignment: CDR1 MGHRA and CDR2 YSYEKL. CDR3 length equals 15 residues. After removal of 2 bases from V and 5 bases from J, the junction contained 6 bases not matched to a gene. CDR3 amino acids: CASSQPQGARTEAFF. The CDR3 region has the DNA TGCGCCAGCAGCCAACCACAGGGGGCGCGGACTGAAGCTTTCTTT.

V is TRBV20-1 and J is TRBJ1-1; D is unresolved. The CDR3 has 12 residues. CDR1 is DFQATT and CDR2 is SNEGSKA in the germline V gene (reference sequence). V was shortened by 3 bases and J by 7 bases, with 12 bases between the two germline ends. CDR3 residues: CSASVQPHEAFF. Written as DNA, the CDR3 is TGCAGTGCTAGTGTACAGCCCCATGAAGCTTTCTTT.

The chain is built from TRBV6-8 and TRBJ1-3, with TRBD1 matching over 7 bases. Trimming removed 4 bases from V and 2 bases from J; junction bases left unmatched: 2. This CDR3 contains 14 residues. The V gene's germline CDR1 is MNHGY and CDR2 SAAAGT. CDR3 nucleotides: TGTGCCAGCAGTTCAGACAGGGCTGGAAACACCATATATTTT. The encoded protein is CASSSDRAGNTIYF.